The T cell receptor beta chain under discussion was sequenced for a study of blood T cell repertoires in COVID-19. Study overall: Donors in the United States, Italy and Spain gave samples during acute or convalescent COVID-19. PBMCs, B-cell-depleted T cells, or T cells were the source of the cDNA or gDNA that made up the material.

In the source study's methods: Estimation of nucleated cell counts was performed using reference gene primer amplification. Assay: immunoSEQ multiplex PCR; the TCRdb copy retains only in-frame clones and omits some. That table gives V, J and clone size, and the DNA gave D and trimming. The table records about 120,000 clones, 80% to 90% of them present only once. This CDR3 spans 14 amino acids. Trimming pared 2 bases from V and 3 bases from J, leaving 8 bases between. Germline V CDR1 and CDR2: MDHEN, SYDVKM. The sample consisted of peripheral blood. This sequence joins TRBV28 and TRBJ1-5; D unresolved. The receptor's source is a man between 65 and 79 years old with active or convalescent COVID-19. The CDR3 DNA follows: TGTGCCAGCAGTTTAGGGCGAAACAATCAGCCCCAGCATTTT. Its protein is CASSLGRNNQPQHF. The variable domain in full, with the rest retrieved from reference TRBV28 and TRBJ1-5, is DVKVTQSSRYLVKRTGEKVFLECVQDMDHENMFWYRQDPGLGLRLIYFSYDVKMKEKGDIPEGYSVSREKKERFSLILESASTNQTSMYLCASSLGRNNQPQHFGDGTRLSIL.